The 32 T cell receptor beta chains reported below all come from one sample, sequenced in a study of blood T cell repertoires in COVID-19. Using immunoSEQ multiplex PCR, the repertoire was profiled, and TCRdb retains in-frame clones only, with some absent. This sample yields fewer than 150,000 clones, of which approximately 78% are seen a single time; less than 5% belongs to the top ten. The sample consisted of peripheral blood. These TCRs come from a woman aged 80 or over with acute or convalescent COVID-19.

The chain recombines TRBV28 with TRBJ1-2; no reliable D call. The CDR3 runs 12 residues. V was cut by 8 bases and J by 5 bases, with 12 bases left in between. Germline CDR1 reads MDHEN; CDR2 reads SYDVKM. CDR3: CASVQSGYGYTF. CDR3 nucleotide sequence: TGTGCCAGCGTCCAGTCGGGGTATGGCTACACCTTC.

This rearrangement joins TRBV9 to TRBJ1-1, with 8 bases lining up with TRBD1. V lost 4 bases and J lost 0; bases outside the gene matches: 14. CDR1 and CDR2 (germline): SGDLS, YYNGEE. The CDR3 runs to 18 residues. As DNA, the CDR3 is TGTGCCAGCAGCCCTATTATCCAGGGGGCAAGGTTGAACACTGAAGCTTTCTTT. Protein product: CASSPIIQGARLNTEAFF.

The chain uses TRBV5-4 and TRBJ2-1, with TRBD1 as a possible D gene (6 bases). The V end was cut by 6 bases, the J end by 5 bases, with 18 bases between. Germline V gene sequence: CDR1 SGHNT, CDR2 YYREEE (reference sequence). The CDR3 contains 15 residues. In DNA, the CDR3 is TGTGCCAGCACCCTGAGGGGGACACCAGACAATGAGCAGTTCTTC. Translated: CASTLRGTPDNEQFF.

The chain recombines TRBV9 with TRBJ1-6; perhaps TRBD1 as D (5 bases). V gave up 3 bases and J gave up 4 bases, with 14 bases separating them. The CDR3 has 16 amino acids. Germline V gives CDR1 SGDLS, CDR2 YYNGEE. CDR3 DNA sequence: TGTGCCAGCAGCGCACCGGGGGGGGAGTATAATTCACCCCTCCACTTT. It translates to CASSAPGGEYNSPLHF.

This clone was seen more than once but under ten times. CDR3 sequence: CASSQGAQNEQFF. Written as DNA, the CDR3 is TGTGCCAGCAGCCAAGGGGCCCAGAATGAGCAGTTCTTC. V usage is TRBV3-1 (or the pseudogene TRBV3-2) and J usage is TRBJ2-1; no firm D call. This CDR3 has 13 residues. Per germline, CDR1 LGHDT and CDR2 YNNKEL (reference sequence). V was trimmed by 1 base and J by 7 bases, leaving 8 bases between them.

The genes are TRBV24-1 and TRBJ2-3; TRBD2 agrees at 11 bases. The CDR3 consists of 15 residues. Germline V gene data show CDR1 as KGHDR and CDR2 as SFDVKD. The ends lost 3 bases at V and 3 bases at J; junction bases unmatched: 1. Here the CDR3 reads CATSDPSGRTDTQYF. The CDR3 DNA reads as TGTGCCACCAGTGATCCTAGCGGGAGGACAGATACGCAGTATTTT.

In this sample, this clone turned up a few times. Here the CDR3 DNA reads TGTGCCAGCAGCTATATTTACAGGGGGCAAGTCGAGCAGTACTTC. Its translation is CASSYIYRGQVEQYF. This chain links TRBV11-2 with TRBJ2-7; 9 bases map to TRBD1. The CDR3 is made up of 15 amino acids. The germline CDR1 and CDR2 sequences are SGHAT and FQNNGV. J was trimmed by 6 bases and V by 4 bases; bases with no gene match: 10.

The V and J genes are TRBV4-1 and TRBJ1-2, with a weak D call TRBD1 (6 bases). V was shortened by 0 bases and J by 4 bases, with 21 bases between the two germline ends. CDR3 length: 18 residues. The V gene's germline CDR1 is MGHRA and CDR2 YSYEKL. CDR3 residues: CASSQDKRLQGIGYGYTF. DNA for the CDR3: TGCGCCAGCAGCCAAGATAAGCGACTTCAGGGGATAGGCTATGGCTACACCTTC.

Remarks on this clone: The sample contains more than one DNA sequence encoding this CDR3. The rearrangement joins TRBV30 to TRBJ2-2; D uncertain. Trimming stripped 2 bases from V and 0 bases from J, with 7 bases between. The CDR3 runs to 14 residues. Germline V gives CDR1 GTSNPN, CDR2 SVGIG (reference sequence). The CDR3 is CAWSRSSNTGELFF. Written as DNA, the CDR3 is TGTGCCTGGAGTCGGAGCTCGAACACCGGGGAGCTGTTTTTT.

This sequence joins TRBV7-9 and TRBJ1-1; weak D call: TRBD1 (6 bases). V was shortened by 1 base and J by 3 bases, with 9 bases between the two germline ends. This CDR3 has 14 residues. Per germline, CDR1 SEHNR and CDR2 FQNEAQ (reference sequence). The CDR3 DNA reads as TGTGCCAGCAGCTTAGAAGGACAGCACACTGAAGCTTTCTTT. Its translation is CASSLEGQHTEAFF.

The chain employs TRBV11-2 and TRBJ2-1; TRBD2 aligns across 13 bases. Looked up from germline, CDR1 is SGHAT and CDR2 is FQNNGV. CDR3 length equals 17 residues. V lost 5 bases and J lost 6; bases outside the gene matches: 10. CDR3 sequence: CASSPWTSGSLRNEQFF. CDR3 bases: TGTGCCAGCAGCCCCTGGACTAGCGGGAGTCTTCGCAATGAGCAGTTCTTC.

This clone was seen repeatedly, ten times or more. Written as DNA, the CDR3 is TGTGCCAGCAGGAAACAGGGGGCCTACGAGCAGTACTTC. Protein sequence: CASRKQGAYEQYF. The gene calls are TRBV5-6 and TRBJ2-7; 8 positions agree with TRBD1. The CDR3 consists of 13 residues. The V segment lost 5 bases and the J segment 2 bases; nucleotides outside the gene matches: 3. The germline V gene has CDR1 SGHDT and CDR2 YYEEEE.

This clone was recorded a few times. This rearrangement joins TRBV7-9 to TRBJ2-7; TRBD1 is a possible D gene (6 bases). CDR1 is SEHNR and CDR2 is FQNEAQ in the germline V gene (reference sequence). There are 13 residues in the CDR3. The V gene lost 2 bases and the J gene lost 7 bases, with 12 bases spanning the gap. The CDR3 sequence is CASSLMTGWEQYF. The CDR3 bases are TGTGCCAGCAGCTTAATGACAGGTTGGGAGCAGTACTTC.

Only a few counts were recorded for this clone. V and J are TRBV4-1 and TRBJ1-5; the D gene is possibly TRBD1 (5 bases). Germline lookup yields CDR1 MGHRA and CDR2 YSYEKL. CDR3 length equals 14 residues. Trimming took off 6 bases at V and 3 bases at J, with 12 bases between the two ends. CDR3: CASSVGGNNQPQHF. CDR3 coding DNA: TGCGCCAGCAGTGTGGGGGGAAACAATCAGCCCCAGCATTTT.

V and J are TRBV7-8 and TRBJ2-7; D call uncertain. The germline gives CDR1 SGHVS, CDR2 FQNEAQ. The ends were cut back, 1 base at V and 5 bases at J, with 12 bases in the middle. The CDR3 totals 14 residues. The CDR3 bases are TGTGCCAGCAGCTTAGGTGGCACTCAGGACGAGCAGTACTTC. Translated, it gives CASSLGGTQDEQYF.

The chain uses TRBV7-9 and TRBJ2-3, with D possibly matching TRBD1 (6 bases). V was shortened by 6 bases and J by 3 bases, with 16 bases between the two germline ends. The germline V gene has CDR1 SEHNR and CDR2 FQNEAQ (reference sequence). This CDR3 has 15 residues. This CDR3 reads CASSNRAWSTDTQYF. For the CDR3, the DNA is TGTGCCAGCAGTAACAGGGCCTGGTCGACAGATACGCAGTATTTT.

V and J are TRBV28 and TRBJ2-3; 10 positions agree with TRBD2. J was trimmed by 4 bases and V by 1 base; bases with no gene match: 2. Germline V CDR1 and CDR2: MDHEN, SYDVKM. The CDR3 is 15 residues long. The chain's CDR3 is CASSLSSGRPDTQYF. Here the CDR3 DNA reads TGTGCCAGCAGTTTATCTAGCGGGAGACCAGATACGCAGTATTTT.

V and J are TRBV4-1 and TRBJ2-1; 10 bases are a match to TRBD2. The CDR3 runs 15 residues. CDR1 is MGHRA and CDR2 is YSYEKL in the germline V gene. The junction had 4 bases not matched to a gene; V was cut back by 4 bases and J by 4 bases. CDR3 loop: CASSPLAGVYNEQFF. The CDR3 nucleotides are TGCGCCAGCAGCCCGCTAGCGGGGGTATACAATGAGCAGTTCTTC.

The rearrangement uses TRBV4-1 and TRBJ2-3; 7 bases are a match to TRBD2. The CDR3 totals 15 residues. In germline, CDR1 is MGHRA, CDR2 YSYEKL. Unmatched junction bases numbered 8, after V lost 4 bases and J lost 4 bases. Here the CDR3 DNA reads TGCGCCAGCAGCCGGAGGACTAGTCAGGCAGATACGCAGTATTTT. Amino acids: CASSRRTSQADTQYF.

V gene TRBV15 combines with J gene TRBJ1-4; no reliable D call. Germline assignment: CDR1 LNHNV and CDR2 YYDKDF (reference sequence). This CDR3 has 13 amino acids. V dropped 2 bases and J dropped 5 bases, with 6 bases sitting between them. The DNA of the CDR3 is TGTGCCACCAGCAGAAATATAAATGAAAAACTGTTTTTT. It codes for CATSRNINEKLFF.

This clone was seen a few times. The CDR3 reads CAWSVGSSSGNTIYF. The CDR3 DNA is TGTGCCTGGAGTGTTGGGAGCAGCTCTGGAAACACCATATATTTT. The chain couples TRBV30 to TRBJ1-3; D is ambiguous. The germline gives CDR1 GTSNPN, CDR2 SVGIG (reference sequence). The ends were cut back, 0 bases at V and 0 bases at J, with 9 bases in the middle. CDR3 length: 15 amino acids.

V is TRBV28 and J is TRBJ1-3; no clear D. V was pared by 3 bases and J by 2 bases, with 8 bases between. The germline CDR1 and CDR2 sequences are MDHEN and SYDVKM. The CDR3 covers 14 residues. CDR3 DNA sequence: TGTGCCAGCAGTTTTGGCGGAACTGGAAACACCATATATTTT. Its translation is CASSFGGTGNTIYF.

V gene TRBV29-1 combines with J gene TRBJ1-4; D remains ambiguous. The CDR3 is 14 amino acids. Trimming left V 6 bases short and J 7 bases short, with 18 bases between. Germline CDR1 SQVTM, CDR2 ANQGSEA. CDR3: CSVTTPISGEKLFF. As DNA, the CDR3 is TGCAGCGTCACTACCCCGATTAGTGGTGAAAAACTGTTTTTT.

This chain connects TRBV5-6 to TRBJ1-2; no firm D call. The CDR3 runs to 15 residues. V was cut by 0 bases and J by 5 bases, with 14 bases left in between. Germline CDR1 reads SGHDT; CDR2 reads YYEEEE. For the CDR3, the DNA is TGTGCCAGCAGCTTGGCCGCGAACGGACTTTATGGCTACACCTTC. Amino acid sequence: CASSLAANGLYGYTF.

The chain joins TRBV5-6 to TRBJ2-1, with D possibly TRBD2 on 6 matching bases. V lost 4 bases, J lost 7 bases, and 12 bases lay in between. The CDR3 consists of 13 residues. From germline, CDR1 is SGHDT and CDR2 YYEEEE. CDR3 sequence (DNA): TGTGCCAGCAGCCGGGGACTGCCAAATGAGCAGTTCTTC. Residues: CASSRGLPNEQFF.

The V and J genes are TRBV28 and TRBJ2-3; 10 bases line up with TRBD2. Germline V gives CDR1 MDHEN, CDR2 SYDVKM. J was trimmed by 3 bases and V by 6 bases; bases with no gene match: 9. The CDR3 runs 16 residues. The CDR3 here is CASSLRSGLATDTQYF. The CDR3 nucleotides read TGTGCCAGCAGCCTTAGATCGGGACTAGCGACAGATACGCAGTATTTT.

The CDR3 nucleotides are TGTGCCAGCAGTCAGTCTGCCTATGGCTACACCTTC. The encoded protein is CASSQSAYGYTF. The rearrangement uses TRBV12-3 or TRBV12-4 and TRBJ1-2; D is unclear. This CDR3 region has 12 residues. Trimming removed 5 bases at V and 4 bases at J, with 8 bases between.

This clone was seen more than once but under ten times. The chain uses TRBV27 and TRBJ1-1; TRBD1 matches 7 bases. With V trimmed by 6 bases and J by 3 bases, 16 bases remained unmatched. This CDR3 is built from 17 residues. Germline V lookup: CDR1 MNHEY, CDR2 SMNVEV (reference sequence). CDR3 DNA sequence: TGTGCCAGCAGGTCCTGGGGAAGGGGGCGGGGGGACACTGAAGCTTTCTTT. It translates to CASRSWGRGRGDTEAFF.

V usage is TRBV6-5 and J usage is TRBJ1-1; a weak D match, TRBD1 (6 bases). Deletions cut 8 bases from V and 9 bases from J, with 19 bases between. CDR1 MNHEY and CDR2 SVGAGI come from the germline V gene. This CDR3 is built from 13 residues. CDR3 loop: CASAQGYYLKAFF. For the CDR3, the DNA is TGTGCCAGCGCACAGGGTTATTACCTTAAAGCTTTCTTT.

CDR3 loop: CASSVRIRPSTDTQYF. As DNA, the CDR3 is TGTGCCAGCAGTGTCAGGATCAGACCTAGCACAGATACGCAGTATTTT. This chain connects TRBV2 to TRBJ2-3; D gene unclear. CDR3 length: 16 residues. Between the trimmed V and J ends, which lost 4 bases and 0 bases, there was a span of 14 bases. Per the germline V gene, CDR1 is SNHLY and CDR2 is FYNNEI.

The CDR3 DNA follows: TGTGCCAGCAGTTCGACCATCAACAGGGGTAATTCACCCCTCCACTTT. Translating it yields CASSSTINRGNSPLHF. The rearrangement joins TRBV27 to TRBJ1-6, with TRBD1 matching 7 bases. The germline V gene encodes CDR1 MNHEY and CDR2 SMNVEV (reference sequence). Germline trimming cut 4 bases from V and 6 bases from J; bases unmatched to any gene: 9. The CDR3 totals 16 residues.

V gene TRBV19 combines with J gene TRBJ2-7; perhaps TRBD1 as D (5 bases). Per the germline V gene, CDR1 is LNHDA and CDR2 is SQIVND (reference sequence). The V end lost 5 bases, the J end lost 7 bases, and 12 bases lay between the germline ends. This CDR3 contains 12 residues. This CDR3 is CASSGQGWEQYF. CDR3 nucleotide sequence: TGTGCCAGTAGTGGCCAGGGCTGGGAGCAGTACTTC. The whole variable domain, filled in from reference TRBV19 and TRBJ2-7, reads DGGITQSPKYLFRKEGQNVTLSCEQNLNHDAMYWYRQDPGQGLRLIYYSQIVNDFQKGDIAEGYSVSREKKESFPLTVTSAQKNPTAFYLCASSGQGWEQYFGPGTRLTVT.